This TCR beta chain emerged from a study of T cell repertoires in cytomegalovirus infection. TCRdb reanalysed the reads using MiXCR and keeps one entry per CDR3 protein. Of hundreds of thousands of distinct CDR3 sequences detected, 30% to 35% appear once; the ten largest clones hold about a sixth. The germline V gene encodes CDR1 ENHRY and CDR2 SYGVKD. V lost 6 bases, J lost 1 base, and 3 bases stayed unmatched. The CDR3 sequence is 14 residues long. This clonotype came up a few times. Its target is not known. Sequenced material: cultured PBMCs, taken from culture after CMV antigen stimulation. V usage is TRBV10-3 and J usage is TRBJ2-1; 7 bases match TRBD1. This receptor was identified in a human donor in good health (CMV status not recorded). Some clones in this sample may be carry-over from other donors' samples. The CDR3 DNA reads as TGTGCCATCAGGGCAGGGGGATCCTACAATGAGCAGTTCTTC. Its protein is CAIRAGGSYNEQFF.